The 11 T cell receptor beta chains reported below all come from one sample, sequenced in a study of CD8 T cells in ankylosing spondylitis. General study results and limits: It appeared that ankylosing spondylitis blood was characterized by a TCR beta motif of about eight highly homologous variants.

TCRdb re-analysed the 5' RACE reads in MiXCR, keeping a single row per CDR3 protein. Seen here are more than 400,000 distinct CDR3 sequences, under 5.5% observed once, and the top ten hold roughly 3.2%. The antigens for these receptors are not known. Sequencing input: blood, either unsorted or a sorted T cell fraction (not recorded which). The receptors stem from a male donor with ankylosing spondylitis.

This clonotype was detected ten times or more. V usage is TRBV7-9 and J usage is TRBJ2-2; D is perhaps TRBD1 (6 bases). Germline V gene data show CDR1 as SEHNR and CDR2 as FQNEAQ (reference sequence). Trimming took off 0 bases at V and 2 bases at J, with 13 bases between the two ends. The CDR3 runs to 17 residues. The chain's CDR3 is CASSLALGGPNTGELFF. CDR3 DNA sequence: TGTGCCAGCAGCTTAGCGCTTGGGGGCCCTAACACCGGGGAGCTGTTTTTT.

The sample holds a few counts of this clonotype. A much larger clone differs by one base, so this may be a read error. The genes are TRBV12-3 or TRBV12-4 and TRBJ2-3; 9 nucleotides match TRBD2. The CDR3 length is 16 residues. The junction had 11 bases not matched to a gene; V was cut back by 6 bases and J by 4 bases. CDR3 nucleotides: TGTGCCAGCAGCCTCAGACTAGCGGCTAGCGCAGATACGCAGTATTTT. It encodes CASSLRLAASADTQYF.

This clonotype was counted many times. This rearrangement joins TRBV20-1 to TRBJ2-4; 9 bases map to TRBD1. The CDR3 totals 14 residues. CDR1 and CDR2 (germline): DFQATT, SNEGSKA (reference sequence). Unmatched junction bases numbered 6, after V lost 0 bases and J lost 9 bases. CDR3 in amino acids: CSARDMTGGSIQYF. The CDR3 nucleotides read TGCAGTGCTAGAGATATGACAGGGGGAAGCATTCAGTACTTC.

This clonotype was detected ten times or more. The chain links TRBV6-2 or TRBV6-3 to TRBJ2-2, with a weak D call TRBD1 (6 bases). Trimming removed 6 bases from V and 6 bases from J, with 14 bases in between. The CDR3 is 14 residues long. The germline CDR1 and CDR2 sequences are MNHEY and SVGEGT. CDR3 DNA sequence: TGTGCCAGCAGGATGGGGGCTGTCGCCGGGGAGCTGTTTTTT. Protein sequence: CASRMGAVAGELFF.

V usage is TRBV5-1 and J usage is TRBJ2-1; 7 bases align to TRBD2. V lost 3 bases and J lost 0; bases outside the gene matches: 6. Germline loops: CDR1 SGHRS, CDR2 YFSETQ. There are 16 residues in the CDR3. This CDR3 is CASSWTSGGSYNEQFF. The CDR3 DNA follows: TGCGCCAGCAGCTGGACGTCGGGGGGCTCCTACAATGAGCAGTTCTTC.

The chain employs TRBV9 and TRBJ1-5; TRBD1 is a possible D gene (6 bases). CDR1 and CDR2 from the germline V gene are SGDLS and YYNGEE. The CDR3 covers 13 residues. V lost 3 bases and J lost 8, with 12 bases in between. The CDR3 region has the DNA TGTGCCAGCAGCGCACAGGGTTTTGAGCCCCAGCATTTT. It translates to CASSAQGFEPQHF.

This clonotype came up many times. V usage is TRBV7-2 and J usage is TRBJ2-7; no reliable D call. V was pared by 1 base and J by 2 bases, with 9 bases between. Germline CDR1 is SGHTA and CDR2 is FQGNSA. This CDR3 spans 14 amino acids. In DNA form, the CDR3 reads TGTGCCAGCAGCTTAGGCCATGGTCCCTACGAGCAGTACTTC. Translating it yields CASSLGHGPYEQYF.

This clonotype appeared many times. The chain links TRBV4-2 to TRBJ1-1; 9 nucleotides line up with TRBD1. The germline V gene encodes CDR1 LGHNA and CDR2 YNFKEQ. The CDR3 is 17 amino acids. V dropped 1 base and J dropped 0; count of bases not matched to a gene: 6. The CDR3 sequence is CASSQGTGDRMNTEAFF. CDR3 DNA sequence: TGTGCCAGCAGCCAAGGGACAGGGGATCGAATGAACACTGAAGCTTTCTTT.

This clonotype was seen only a few times. The rearrangement uses TRBV6-1 and TRBJ2-3; 11 positions match TRBD1. CDR3 length equals 16 residues. Looked up from germline, CDR1 is MNHNS and CDR2 is SASEGT. J gave up 10 bases and V 5 bases, and 14 bases lay outside the gene matches. The CDR3 DNA sequence: TGTGCCAGCAGTCTTGATTCGGGACAGGGGGTAAGGGCGCAGTATTTT. It encodes CASSLDSGQGVRAQYF.

This clonotype was picked up many times. The rearrangement uses TRBV20-1 and TRBJ2-5; D remains ambiguous. Germline V gene lookup returns CDR1 DFQATT and CDR2 SNEGSKA (reference sequence). This CDR3 comprises 11 residues. V shed 3 bases and J shed 2 bases, with 4 bases lying between them. As DNA, the CDR3 is TGCAGTGCTAGGTCACAAGAGACCCAGTACTTC. Translating it yields CSARSQETQYF.

This clonotype was recorded many times. The chain carries TRBV29-1 and TRBJ2-3; the D is unclear. V gave up 4 bases and J gave up 0 bases, with 5 bases separating them. The germline CDR1 and CDR2 sequences are SQVTM and ANQGSEA. This CDR3 comprises 12 residues. The CDR3 coding sequence is TGCAGCGTTGGCATTAGCACAGATACGCAGTATTTT. Residues: CSVGISTDTQYF.